This is a list of T cell receptor beta chains from one sample in a study of cytomegalovirus exposure and HLA in healthy donors. Some clones are missing from TCRdb's copy, which holds only in-frame ones; the method was immunoSEQ multiplex PCR. This sample has around 210,000 clones; around 77% occur once, and the top ten carry less than 3%. Specimen: PBMCs. All receptors derive from a woman between 25 and 40 years old in good health and CMV-seronegative. The CDR3 runs from the conserved cysteine through the conserved F or W. A D gene is named only where the DNA matches it firmly. Where a row states a size, it is once, few, many or the class of an expanded clone; other rows omit it.

j_call,v_call,d_call,clone_size,cdr3_nt,cdr3_aa
TRBJ2-7,TRBV6-5,TRBD1,-,TGTGCCAGCAGCCAACGACGAGGGGGCGGTGACGAGCAGTACTTC,CASSQRRGGGDEQYF
TRBJ2-1,TRBV5-1,-,-,TGCGCCAGCAGCTCGAGTCGCGGTGAGCAGTTCTTC,CASSSSRGEQFF
TRBJ2-5,TRBV9,-,few,TGTGCCAGCAGCTCACCCGGGGGCCAAGAGACCCAGTACTTC,CASSSPGGQETQYF
TRBJ2-7,TRBV6-5,TRBD1,-,TGTGCCAGTCGGACAGGGAGAAAGTACGAGCAGTACTTC,CASRTGRKYEQYF
TRBJ2-1,TRBV19,-,few,TGTGCCAGTAGTATTTTATCTACCGCCAATGAGCAGTTCTTC,CASSILSTANEQFF
TRBJ2-5,TRBV30,TRBD1,-,TGTGCCTGGTCCCAGGGGGCTGGGGAGACCCAGTACTTC,CAWSQGAGETQYF
TRBJ1-1,TRBV5-1,-,-,TGCGCCAGCAGCTTGGATCCGGGGATGGTGACTGAAGCTTTCTTT,CASSLDPGMVTEAFF
TRBJ2-3,TRBV4-1,TRBD2,few,TGCGCCAGCAGCCAAGACACCGGGACTAGCGGGACAGATACGCAGTATTTT,CASSQDTGTSGTDTQYF
TRBJ2-1,TRBV5-1,-,-,TGCGCCAGCAGCTTGGAGGGGGTTCTCCCCTACAATGAGCAGTTCTTC,CASSLEGVLPYNEQFF
TRBJ1-2,TRBV7-9,-,-,TGTGCCAGCAGAACAACTACGGGAGTCTCCTATGGCTACACCTTC,CASRTTTGVSYGYTF
TRBJ1-5,TRBV5-8,TRBD1,-,TGTGCCAGCAGCTTGTGGGACAGATATAGCAATCAGCCCCAGCATTTT,CASSLWDRYSNQPQHF
TRBJ1-1,TRBV7-9,TRBD1,few,TGTGCCAGCAGCTTAGACGGCAGGGGGCATAGAACTGAAGCTTTCTTT,CASSLDGRGHRTEAFF
TRBJ2-1,TRBV10-3,TRBD1,-,TGTGCCATCAGCGGACAGGTACTTGAGCAGTTCTTC,CAISGQVLEQFF
TRBJ1-5,TRBV19,TRBD1,-,TGTGCCAGTAGTACTACGCCGGGACAGCAGCCCCAGCATTTT,CASSTTPGQQPQHF
TRBJ2-1,TRBV9,TRBD2,-,TGTGCCAGCAGCGTAGTAGCGGGGGGGCCCAATGAGCAGTTCTTC,CASSVVAGGPNEQFF
TRBJ2-5,TRBV7-7,-,-,TGTGCCAGCAGCTTGGGACAAGGTCAAGAGACCCAGTACTTC,CASSLGQGQETQYF
TRBJ2-7,TRBV28,-,-,TGTGCCAGCAGTTTGACACACCCCTACGAGCAGTACTTC,CASSLTHPYEQYF
TRBJ2-1,TRBV7-9,-,few,TGTGCCAGCAGCTTAGCCGCGGGGCGTAATGAGCAGTTCTTC,CASSLAAGRNEQFF
TRBJ2-1,TRBV5-1,-,few,TGCGCCAGCAGCTTGACTAGCTTATTCAACAATGAGCAGTTCTTC,CASSLTSLFNNEQFF
TRBJ2-2,TRBV2,TRBD2,-,TGTGCCAGCAAGATAGCGGGAGACCCCACCGGGGAGCTGTTTTTT,CASKIAGDPTGELFF
TRBJ1-6,TRBV27,-,-,TGTGCCAGCAGTACCACTGACTCTCCCCGCAATTCACCCCTCCACTTT,CASSTTDSPRNSPLHF
TRBJ2-3,TRBV7-8,TRBD2,once,TGTGCCAGCAGCTTACAGCGGGGGGGCCTTGGAGATACGCAGTATTTT,CASSLQRGGLGDTQYF
TRBJ2-5,TRBV6-1,TRBD1,few,TGTGCCAGCAGGGATGGGACAGGGTCGGAGACCCAGTACTTC,CASRDGTGSETQYF
TRBJ2-5,TRBV5-1,-,-,TGCGCCAGCAGCTTCGGGGGTTACCAAGAGACCCAGTACTTC,CASSFGGYQETQYF
TRBJ2-1,TRBV11-2,-,-,TGTGCCAGCAGCCCCAGAACGGAGCAGTTCTTC,CASSPRTEQFF
TRBJ1-5,TRBV18,-,-,TGTGCCAGCTCACAGGAGATCAATCAGCCCCAGCATTTT,CASSQEINQPQHF
TRBJ1-2,TRBV30,-,-,TGTGCCTGGAGTCCAGATAGCCATGGCTACACCTTC,CAWSPDSHGYTF
TRBJ1-3,TRBV10-3,-,-,TGTGCCATCAGTGAGGACAGAGGAAACACCATATATTTT,CAISEDRGNTIYF
TRBJ2-3,TRBV28,TRBD2,-,TGTGCCAGCAGTTTACGGCTAGCGGGGTATACGCAGTATTTT,CASSLRLAGYTQYF
TRBJ2-3,TRBV27,TRBD2,once,TGTGCCAGCAGTTTATTGACTAGCGGGACCGATACGCAGTATTTT,CASSLLTSGTDTQYF
TRBJ2-7,TRBV5-1,-,-,TGCGCCAGCAGCTTGGTGGGGCAGAATAGCTACGAGCAGTACTTC,CASSLVGQNSYEQYF
TRBJ2-5,TRBV7-2,TRBD1,-,TGTGCCAGCAGCCTATACGGGACAGAAGGCCAAGAGACCCAGTACTTC,CASSLYGTEGQETQYF
TRBJ2-5,TRBV15,TRBD2,-,TGTGCCACCAGCAGAGATTTGAGTGGCGGGAGAGATCAAGAGACCCAGTACTTC,CATSRDLSGGRDQETQYF
TRBJ2-2,TRBV7-3,-,once,TGTGCCAGCAGCTTAGGAGCGAACACCGGGGAGCTGTTTTTT,CASSLGANTGELFF
TRBJ2-2,TRBV15,-,-,TGTGCCACCAGCAGATCAGGGGCCGGGGAGCTGTTTTTT,CATSRSGAGELFF
TRBJ2-3,TRBV29-1,-,-,TGCAGCGTCGCCGGGGGTTATTCAGATACGCAGTATTTT,CSVAGGYSDTQYF
TRBJ2-1,TRBV15,TRBD1,few,TGTGCCACCAGCAGTTATGGGACAGGGGGCGGGAATGAGCAGTTCTTC,CATSSYGTGGGNEQFF
TRBJ1-5,TRBV7-8,-,-,TGTGCCAGCAGCCCCGGACGGTGGAGGAATCAGCCCCAGCATTTT,CASSPGRWRNQPQHF
TRBJ2-1,TRBV27,-,-,TGTGCCAGCAGTTTACAAGCGAACTTATGGAATGAGCAGTTCTTC,CASSLQANLWNEQFF
TRBJ1-2,TRBV5-1,TRBD1,-,TGCGCCAGCAGCAGGGACAGGGCCGGCTACACCTTC,CASSRDRAGYTF
TRBJ2-7,TRBV13,TRBD2,-,TGTGCCAGCAGCTCCGGGACTAGCCCACGCGAGCAGTACTTC,CASSSGTSPREQYF
TRBJ1-1,TRBV6-4,TRBD1,-,TGTGCCAGCAGCCAGGGACAGGGGGCGACTGAAGCTTTCTTT,CASSQGQGATEAFF
TRBJ2-2,TRBV2,-,-,TGTGCCAGCTCCCTAGACTCCGGGGAGCTGTTTTTT,CASSLDSGELFF
TRBJ1-1,TRBV2,TRBD1,-,TGTGCCAGCAGTGAAACATGGACAGGGGGAGGCACTGAAGCTTTCTTT,CASSETWTGGGTEAFF
TRBJ1-4,TRBV5-4,-,-,TGTGCCAGCAGCTTGGGACAAACAACTAATGAAAAACTGTTTTTT,CASSLGQTTNEKLFF
TRBJ2-7,TRBV7-9,TRBD1,few,TGTTCCAGCAGCTTACAGGGGTTGGCCTACGAGCAGTACTTC,CSSSLQGLAYEQYF
TRBJ2-2,TRBV6-4,TRBD2,-,TGTGCCAGCAGTGACTCCCTAGCGGGAGCCGGGGAGCTGTTTTTT,CASSDSLAGAGELFF
TRBJ1-6,TRBV7-3,-,-,TGTGCCAGCAGCTTAGGCATATCCAATTCACCCCTCCACTTT,CASSLGISNSPLHF
TRBJ2-1,TRBV9,TRBD1,-,TGTGCCAGCAGCAAAACAGGGGGCTACAATGAGCAGTTCTTC,CASSKTGGYNEQFF
TRBJ1-6,TRBV6-1,-,few,TGTGCCAGCAGCCCTCTCGGGGGAAATAATTCACCCCTCCACTTT,CASSPLGGNNSPLHF
TRBJ1-6,TRBV5-1,-,-,TGCGCCAGCAGCTTGGGAGTGTCAGGGTCCTATAATTCACCCCTCCACTTT,CASSLGVSGSYNSPLHF
TRBJ2-5,TRBV5-1,TRBD2,once,TGCGCCAGCAGGGCTAGCGGGCAAGAGACCCAGTACTTC,CASRASGQETQYF
TRBJ2-1,TRBV5-1,-,-,TGCGCCAGCAGCCCGGAGAGCAATGAGCAGTTCTTC,CASSPESNEQFF
TRBJ1-4,TRBV7-9,TRBD1,-,TGTGCCAGCAGCTCAGGGGACAGTACAAATGAAAAACTGTTTTTT,CASSSGDSTNEKLFF
TRBJ1-5,TRBV29-1,TRBD1,few,TGCAGCGTTCGACAGGGCGGTCAAAATCAGCCCCAGCATTTT,CSVRQGGQNQPQHF